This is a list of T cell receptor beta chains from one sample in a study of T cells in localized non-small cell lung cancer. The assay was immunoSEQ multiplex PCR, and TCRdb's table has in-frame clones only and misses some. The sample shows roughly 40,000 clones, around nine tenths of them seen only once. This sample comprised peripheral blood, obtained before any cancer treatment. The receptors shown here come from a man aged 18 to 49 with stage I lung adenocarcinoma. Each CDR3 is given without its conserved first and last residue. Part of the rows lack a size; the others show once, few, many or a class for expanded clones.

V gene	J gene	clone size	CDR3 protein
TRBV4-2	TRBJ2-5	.	ASSQDGAGGETQY
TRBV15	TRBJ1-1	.	ATSRVWGDTEAF
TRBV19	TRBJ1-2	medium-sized	ASSSREIYGYT
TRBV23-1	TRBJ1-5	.	ASLLRNQPQH
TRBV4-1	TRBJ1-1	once	ASSQEGWGSTEAF
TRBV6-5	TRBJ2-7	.	ASSGQSSYEQY
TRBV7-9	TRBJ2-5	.	ASSHTGGKETQY
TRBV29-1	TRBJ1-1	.	SVERGTANTEAF
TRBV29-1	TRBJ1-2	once	SVESTVYGYT
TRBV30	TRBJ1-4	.	AWSRSSGKLF
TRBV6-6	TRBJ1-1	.	ASSYGTGGTEAF
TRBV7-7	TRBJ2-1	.	ASSRFRAPSNEQF